What follows are 17 T cell receptor beta chains derived from one specimen sequenced in a study of blood T cell repertoires in COVID-19. This table comes from immunoSEQ multiplex PCR, and its TCRdb copy is limited to in-frame clones, with some not included. Among about 160,000 clones listed, more than 75% were seen once. Specimen: peripheral blood. The receptors come from a man older than 75 with acute or convalescent COVID-19.

This clone is a singleton in its sample. V usage is TRBV10-3 and J usage is TRBJ2-3; D call uncertain. Germline values: CDR1 ENHRY, CDR2 SYGVKD. Trimming left V 9 bases short and J 0 bases short, with 7 bases between. The CDR3 extends over 12 amino acids. The CDR3 is CAMSQSTDTQYF. The DNA for the CDR3 is TGTGCCATGTCCCAGAGCACAGATACGCAGTATTTT.

The rearrangement joins TRBV5-4 to TRBJ1-2, with TRBD1 matching 11 bases. Germline lookup yields CDR1 SGHNT and CDR2 YYREEE (reference sequence). V lost 4 bases and J lost 8; bases outside the gene matches: 7. The CDR3 sequence is 14 residues long. DNA for the CDR3: TGTGCCAGCAGCGGAGGGACAGGGGGGGAAGGCTACACCTTC. Its protein product is CASSGGTGGEGYTF.

The rearrangement uses TRBV3-1 (or the pseudogene TRBV3-2) and TRBJ2-2; D is unresolved. This CDR3 has 14 amino acids. Trimming stripped 4 bases from V and 5 bases from J, with 11 bases between. Germline CDR1 and CDR2: LGHDT and YNNKEL (reference sequence). The CDR3 loop reads CASSRQSMTGELFF. CDR3 in DNA: TGTGCCAGCAGCCGTCAGTCAATGACCGGGGAGCTGTTTTTT.

The rearrangement links TRBV11-2 to TRBJ2-3, with D tentatively TRBD1 (6 bases). The germline gives CDR1 SGHAT, CDR2 FQNNGV. Between the trimmed V and J ends, which lost 6 bases and 2 bases, there was a span of 12 bases. The CDR3 consists of 14 residues. The CDR3: CASSSGDPTDTQYF. Here the CDR3 DNA reads TGTGCCAGCAGTTCAGGGGACCCCACAGATACGCAGTATTTT.

The rearrangement joins TRBV28 to TRBJ2-3; possibly TRBD2 for D (5 bases). CDR3 length: 12 residues. Germline CDR1 MDHEN, CDR2 SYDVKM. Trimming removed 8 bases at V and 3 bases at J, with 9 bases between. The CDR3 here is CASGSGTDTQYF. Here the CDR3 DNA reads TGTGCCAGCGGCTCGGGGACAGATACGCAGTATTTT.

In this sample, this clone turned up once. J is TRBJ1-3 and V is TRBV5-1; D remains ambiguous. The V gene lost 1 base and the J gene lost 3 bases, with 14 bases spanning the gap. This CDR3 region has 16 residues. The V gene's germline CDR1 is SGHRS and CDR2 YFSETQ. The DNA for the CDR3 is TGCGCCAGCAGCTTGCTATCATCCCGGAGTGGAAACACCATATATTTT. It is translated as CASSLLSSRSGNTIYF.

The rearrangement uses TRBV6-5 and TRBJ2-5; a possible D gene is TRBD1 (5 bases). With 7 bases removed from V and 7 bases from J, the gap between germline ends came to 10 bases. Germline V lookup: CDR1 MNHEY, CDR2 SVGAGI. The CDR3 loop spans 11 amino acids. The CDR3 coding sequence is TGTGCCAGCAACCGTGGGGCGACCCAGTACTTC. Translating gives CASNRGATQYF.

The chain is built from TRBV7-2 and TRBJ1-1; possible D gene TRBD1, 5 bases. V lost 0 bases and J 1 base, leaving 9 bases between the germline ends. CDR3 length: 15 residues. Germline-derived CDR1 and CDR2 are SGHTA and FQGNSA. The CDR3 DNA sequence: TGTGCCAGCAGCTTAGCTTTGGGGGGGAACACTGAAGCTTTCTTT. Protein product: CASSLALGGNTEAFF.

The rearrangement uses TRBV11-1 and TRBJ1-4, with a tentative D call TRBD1 (5 bases). CDR1 SGHAT and CDR2 FQDESV come from the germline V gene (reference sequence). This CDR3 has 15 amino acids. Trimming stripped 1 base from V and 5 bases from J, with 11 bases between. CDR3 amino acids: CASSLGRQINEKLFF. As DNA, the CDR3 is TGTGCCAGCAGCTTAGGAAGACAGATAAATGAAAAACTGTTTTTT.

V and J are TRBV19 and TRBJ2-5, with D possibly TRBD1 on 5 matching bases. The CDR3 has 13 amino acids. Trimming pared 3 bases from V and 4 bases from J, leaving 9 bases between. The germline V gene has CDR1 LNHDA and CDR2 SQIVND (reference sequence). CDR3 DNA sequence: TGTGCCAGTAGTATCACAGGCGGAGAGACCCAGTACTTC. It specifies CASSITGGETQYF.

This chain connects TRBV28 to TRBJ1-4; TRBD1 matches at 7 bases. Germline CDR1 reads MDHEN; CDR2 reads SYDVKM. The trim removed 10 bases at V and 11 bases at J, leaving 16 bases unmatched. The CDR3 contains 14 residues. The CDR3 loop reads CATRDSLSGWKLFF. The CDR3 DNA reads TGTGCCACCCGGGACAGTCTCTCTGGATGGAAACTGTTTTTT.

This chain links TRBV11-2 with TRBJ1-1; D remains unclear. Germline V gene data show CDR1 as SGHAT and CDR2 as FQNNGV. V shed 1 base and J shed 5 bases, with 17 bases lying between them. The CDR3 is made up of 16 amino acids. The CDR3 region is CASSLGSGKRATEAFF. CDR3 in DNA: TGTGCCAGCAGCTTAGGATCGGGGAAGAGGGCAACTGAAGCTTTCTTT. Variable domain in full (rest from reference TRBV11-2 and TRBJ1-1): EAGVAQSPRYKIIEKRQSVAFWCNPISGHATLYWYQQILGQGPKLLIQFQNNGVVDDSQLPKDRFSAERLKGVDSTLKIQPAKLEDSAVYLCASSLGSGKRATEAFFGQGTRLTVV.

This sequence joins TRBV5-1 and TRBJ2-5, with 7 bases matching TRBD2. CDR1 and CDR2 (germline): SGHRS, YFSETQ. The V and J ends lost 1 base and 2 bases, in that order; junction bases with no gene match: 8. The length of the CDR3 is 16 residues. The CDR3 nucleotides read TGCGCCAGCAGCTTGTATCGGGGGGAGGCACAAGAGACCCAGTACTTC. Its protein product is CASSLYRGEAQETQYF. The whole variable domain, remainder taken from reference TRBV5-1 and TRBJ2-5, is KAGVTQTPRYLIKTRGQQVTLSCSPISGHRSVSWYQQTPGQGLQFLFEYFSETQRNKGNFPGRFSGRQFSNSRSEMNVSTLELGDSALYLCASSLYRGEAQETQYFGPGTRLLVL.

J is TRBJ2-3 and V is TRBV7-2; 12 nucleotides line up with TRBD2. CDR1 is SGHTA and CDR2 is FQGNSA in the germline V gene. The CDR3 length is 15 residues. The trim removed 4 bases at V and 5 bases at J, leaving 4 bases unmatched. DNA of the CDR3: TGTGCCAGCAGCTCTAGCGGGAGGGGGGGAGATACGCAGTATTTT. It is translated as CASSSSGRGGDTQYF.

CDR3 nucleotides: TGTGCCAGCAAATTATCCGAGACCCAGTACTTC. Amino acids: CASKLSETQYF. V is TRBV2 and J is TRBJ2-5, with no clear D. The CDR3 consists of 11 residues. Trimming stripped 7 bases from V and 5 bases from J, with 8 bases between. Germline CDR1 and CDR2: SNHLY and FYNNEI.

This clone was counted once. J is TRBJ2-2 and V is TRBV5-1; 8 positions agree with TRBD1. Losses at the gene ends were 3 bases for V and 2 bases for J; bases not matched to a gene: 9. The CDR3 is made up of 17 amino acids. CDR1 and CDR2 (germline): SGHRS, YFSETQ. The CDR3 loop is CASSSLAGTGNTGELFF. CDR3 sequence (DNA): TGCGCCAGCAGCTCCCTCGCCGGGACAGGTAACACCGGGGAGCTGTTTTTT.

The chain uses TRBV28 and TRBJ1-2, with unresolved D. V was cut by 7 bases and J by 4 bases, with 10 bases left in between. CDR1 and CDR2 (germline): MDHEN, SYDVKM. CDR3 length equals 12 residues. CDR3 loop: CASIGSTYGYTF. Written as DNA, the CDR3 is TGTGCCAGCATTGGCAGTACCTATGGCTACACCTTC.